A selection of T cell receptor beta chains follows, all from one sample in a study of blood T cell repertoires in COVID-19. Produced via immunoSEQ multiplex PCR; TCRdb's table is partial and in-frame only. Seen here are some 390,000 clones, about 91% observed once, and the top ten hold less than 2%. The sample comprised peripheral blood. The receptors derive from a woman in her forties with COVID-19, enrolled during active disease. The CDR3 runs from the conserved cysteine through the conserved F or W. D genes are given only for firm matches. Clone size appears in some rows only: once, few, many, or a class for an expanded clone.

>TRBJ1-5|TRBD1|TRBV10-3|once
CAIRDRSNQPQHF
TGTGCCATCAGGGACAGGAGCAATCAGCCCCAGCATTTT
>TRBJ1-5|TRBD1|TRBV28|-
CASRIGTGGSQPQHF
TGTGCCAGCAGGATAGGGACAGGGGGGAGTCAGCCCCAGCATTTT
>TRBJ1-6|-|TRBV30|few
CAWMGAVWSPLHF
TGTGCCTGGATGGGGGCAGTATGGTCACCCCTCCACTTT
>TRBJ1-2|-|TRBV6-5|-
CASSYSARVGGYTF
TGTGCCAGCAGTTACTCCGCCAGGGTTGGTGGCTACACCTTC
>TRBJ1-2|TRBD1|TRBV18|-
CASSPPGTAATNYGYTF
TGTGCCAGCTCACCACCCGGGACAGCCGCCACTAACTATGGCTACACCTTC
>TRBJ1-2|-|TRBV4-3|once
CASSQARSSGYTF
TGCGCCAGCAGCCAAGCCAGGTCGAGTGGCTACACCTTC
>TRBJ1-2|-|TRBV7-2|once
CASSLGRQQGYTF
TGTGCCAGCAGCTTAGGTAGACAGCAAGGCTACACCTTC
>TRBJ1-5|TRBD1|TRBV28|-
CASSLPTGAANQPQHF
TGTGCCAGCAGTCTCCCGACAGGGGCCGCCAATCAGCCCCAGCATTTT
>TRBJ2-7|-|TRBV11-3|-
CASSFAGTSYEQYF
TGTGCCAGCAGCTTCGCAGGGACATCCTACGAGCAGTACTTC
>TRBJ1-1|-|TRBV18|-
CASSPPQGVNTEAFF
TGTGCCAGCTCACCTCCACAGGGAGTGAACACTGAAGCTTTCTTT
>TRBJ2-3|-|TRBV7-2|-
CASRTEPSRTDTQYF
TGTGCCAGCAGAACAGAGCCTAGCAGAACAGATACGCAGTATTTT
>TRBJ2-1|-|TRBV30|once
CAWSWGPGNEQFF
TGTGCCTGGAGTTGGGGGCCGGGAAATGAGCAGTTCTTC
>TRBJ2-3|TRBD2|TRBV11-2|-
CASSKRGGGTDTQYF
TGTGCCAGCAGCAAGCGGGGGGGCGGAACAGATACGCAGTATTTT
>TRBJ2-5|-|TRBV9|-
CASSPPQGLGQETQYF
TGTGCCAGCAGCCCTCCGCAGGGATTAGGGCAAGAGACCCAGTACTTC
>TRBJ1-6|TRBD1|TRBV2|-
CASSEIFFVRTGTGYNSPLHF
TGTGCCAGCAGTGAAATCTTTTTTGTGAGGACCGGGACAGGGTATAATTCACCCCTCCACTTT
>TRBJ1-5|-|TRBV19|-
CAGGILRSNQPQHF
TGTGCCGGCGGGATTCTCAGGAGCAATCAGCCCCAGCATTTT
>TRBJ2-2|-|TRBV11-3|-
CASSLAGHLNTGELFF
TGTGCCAGCAGCTTAGCGGGACATCTTAACACCGGGGAGCTGTTTTTT
>TRBJ2-7|-|TRBV5-5|-
CASSLFGPEIYEQYF
TGTGCCAGCAGCTTGTTCGGTCCCGAAATCTACGAGCAGTACTTC
>TRBJ2-7|-|TRBV5-1|-
CASSIQDSSYEQYF
TGCGCCAGCAGCATACAGGACAGCTCCTACGAGCAGTACTTC
>TRBJ2-7|TRBD2|TRBV19|-
CASSRGGSYEQYF
TGTGCCAGTAGTCGCGGGGGTTCCTACGAGCAGTACTTC
>TRBJ2-7|-|TRBV23-1|-
CARRVKCYEQYF
TGCGCCCGCCGGGTCAAGTGCTACGAGCAGTACTTC
>TRBJ1-5|-|TRBV27|-
CASRQWGFPTDPQPQHF
TGTGCCAGCAGGCAATGGGGCTTCCCAACCGACCCTCAGCCCCAGCATTTT
>TRBJ2-1|-|TRBV24-1|-
CATSDLPGAGINSYNEQFF
TGTGCCACCAGTGATCTGCCCGGGGCGGGGATTAACTCCTACAATGAGCAGTTCTTC
>TRBJ2-1|-|TRBV2|-
CASGGTTYNEQFF
TGTGCCAGCGGGGGGACGACCTACAATGAGCAGTTCTTC
>TRBJ2-1|TRBD2|TRBV7-9|-
CASSFWAGEHNEQFF
TGTGCCAGCAGCTTCTGGGCGGGAGAACACAATGAGCAGTTCTTC
>TRBJ2-2|-|TRBV7-2|-
CASSSSSPRAGELFF
TGTGCCAGCAGCTCCTCGAGTCCGCGCGCCGGGGAGCTGTTTTTT
>TRBJ1-4|-|TRBV11-2|-
CASSLGGFREKLFF
TGTGCCAGCAGCTTAGGGGGCTTTCGGGAAAAACTGTTTTTT
>TRBJ1-5|-|TRBV5-8|-
CASARRADYSNQPQHF
TGTGCCTCCGCCCGCAGGGCCGATTATAGCAATCAGCCCCAGCATTTT
>TRBJ2-1|TRBD2|TRBV5-5|once
CASSLAERGGRAEQFF
TGTGCCAGCAGCTTGGCCGAGCGGGGGGGCCGCGCTGAGCAGTTCTTC
>TRBJ1-6|-|TRBV3-1/TRBV3-2|-
CASSQDRAIGPLHF
TGTGCCAGCAGCCAAGACAGGGCGATCGGGCCCCTCCACTTT
>TRBJ2-3|-|TRBV15|-
CATSRVGRGFTDTQYF
TGTGCCACCAGCAGAGTAGGACGGGGATTCACAGATACGCAGTATTTT
>TRBJ2-3|TRBD2|TRBV7-9|-
CASSLGWTSSGTDTQYF
TGTGCCAGCAGCTTAGGGTGGACTAGCTCTGGCACAGATACGCAGTATTTT
>TRBJ2-7|-|TRBV7-9|-
CASSLNDYYEQYF
TGTGCCAGCAGCTTAAACGACTACTACGAGCAGTACTTC
>TRBJ2-6|-|TRBV6-2/TRBV6-3|-
CASSYSRPGANVLTF
TGTGCCAGCAGTTACTCGAGGCCTGGGGCCAACGTCCTGACTTTC
>TRBJ1-6|-|TRBV3-1/TRBV3-2|once
CASSQGSGVYSPLHF
TGTGCCAGCAGCCAAGGGTCAGGGGTTTATTCACCCCTCCACTTT
>TRBJ1-3|-|TRBV18|-
CASSPRSADTIYF
TGTGCCAGCTCACCCCGAAGTGCGGACACCATATATTTT
>TRBJ2-7|TRBD2|TRBV30|-
CAWSVLGGGPTKAYEQYF
TGTGCCTGGAGTGTACTCGGGGGAGGGCCAACGAAGGCCTACGAGCAGTACTTC
>TRBJ2-6|-|TRBV7-2|-
CASSQTGPGANVLTF
TGTGCCAGCAGCCAGACAGGACCTGGGGCCAACGTCCTGACTTTC
>TRBJ1-6|TRBD1|TRBV4-3|-
CASSQDDRDNSPLHF
TGCGCCAGCAGCCAAGACGACAGGGATAATTCACCCCTCCACTTT
>TRBJ2-7|TRBD1|TRBV5-1|-
CASSTRDRGHHEQYF
TGCGCCAGCAGCACCCGGGACAGGGGGCATCACGAGCAGTACTTC
>TRBJ2-2|-|TRBV10-3|-
CAITRGGSGELFF
TGTGCCATCACCCGAGGGGGTTCCGGGGAGCTGTTTTTT
>TRBJ2-3|-|TRBV7-9|-
CASSLGQGMGDTQYF
TGTGCCAGCAGCTTAGGGCAGGGGATGGGAGATACGCAGTATTTT
>TRBJ1-4|-|TRBV4-1|-
CASSPRSGGWGEKLFF
TGCGCCAGCAGCCCAAGATCGGGAGGGTGGGGTGAAAAACTGTTTTTT
>TRBJ2-7|TRBD1|TRBV19|-
CASSPSPGTASYEQYF
TGTGCCAGTAGTCCCAGCCCCGGGACAGCTTCCTACGAGCAGTACTTC
>TRBJ1-3|-|TRBV12-3/TRBV12-4|-
CASSRLENTIYF
TGTGCCAGCAGTCGACTGGAGAACACCATATATTTT
>TRBJ2-2|TRBD1|TRBV7-2|once
CASSLAPGTGGGELFF
TGTGCCAGCAGCTTAGCACCCGGGACAGGGGGCGGGGAGCTGTTTTTT
>TRBJ2-7|TRBD1|TRBV4-2|-
CASSQDLNRHRDRESHEQYF
TGTGCCAGCAGCCAAGATCTTAATAGGCACCGGGACAGGGAATCCCACGAGCAGTACTTC
>TRBJ2-3|TRBD1|TRBV5-1|-
CASSLGTGGVDTQYF
TGCGCCAGCAGCTTAGGTACAGGGGGAGTAGATACGCAGTATTTT
>TRBJ1-4|-|TRBV2|few
CATRVTVELFF
TGTGCCACCCGGGTGACGGTGGAACTGTTTTTT